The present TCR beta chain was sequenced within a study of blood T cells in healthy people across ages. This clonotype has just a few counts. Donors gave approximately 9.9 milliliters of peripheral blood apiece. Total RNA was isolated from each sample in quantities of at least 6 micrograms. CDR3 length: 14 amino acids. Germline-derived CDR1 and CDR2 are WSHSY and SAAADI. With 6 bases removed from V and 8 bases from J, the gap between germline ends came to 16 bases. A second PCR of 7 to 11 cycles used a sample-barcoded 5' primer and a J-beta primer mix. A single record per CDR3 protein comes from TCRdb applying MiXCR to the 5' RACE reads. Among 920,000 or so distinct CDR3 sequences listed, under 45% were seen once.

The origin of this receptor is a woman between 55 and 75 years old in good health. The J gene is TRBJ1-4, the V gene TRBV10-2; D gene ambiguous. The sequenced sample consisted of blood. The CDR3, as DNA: TGCGCCAGCAGAGACCCTCTCACGGGAGAAAAACTGTTTTTT. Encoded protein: CASRDPLTGEKLFF.